The rows below give T cell receptor beta chains drawn from one sample of a study of human T cells and chemical hapten exposure. TCRdb ran MiXCR on the RACE reads and lists one entry per CDR3 protein. The data contain about 110,000 distinct CDR3 sequences, roughly 9% of them seen just once; the ten biggest clones take up 2.5% to 3.5%. The source was whole blood, collected in connection with sensitization to the hapten diphenylcyclopropenone (DPC). The receptors originated from a woman aged 40 to 49 with alopecia areata. Some clones in this sample may be carry-over from other donors' samples. CDR3s include the opening cysteine and the closing phenylalanine or tryptophan. The D gene is left open where the match is weak. A row's size may be missing; if present it is once, few, many or a size class.

j_call d_call clone_size v_call cdr3_aa cdr3_nt
TRBJ2-1 NA NA TRBV10-3 CAISESVVGGANSYNEQFF TGTGCCATCAGTGAGTCGGTAGTTGGCGGGGCAAATTCCTACAATGAGCAGTTCTTC
TRBJ2-2 NA few TRBV21-1 CAESGTGTTGELFF TGTGCCGAATCCGGGACAGGGACCACTGGGGAGCTGTTTTTT
TRBJ1-2 TRBD1 many TRBV29-1 CSVGGQGRYNYGYTF TGCAGCGTTGGGGGACAGGGGAGATATAACTATGGCTACACCTTC
TRBJ2-2 NA NA TRBV5-6 CASSGIHSNTGELFF TGTGCCAGCAGCGGGATTCACTCGAACACCGGGGAGCTGTTTTTT
TRBJ1-5 NA NA TRBV2 CAGRTEGNQPQHF TGTGCCGGACGGACAGAGGGCAATCAGCCCCAGCATTTT
TRBJ2-1 TRBD2 many TRBV29-1 CSVDGRARGDEQFF TGCAGCGTTGACGGCAGGGCCCGGGGGGATGAGCAGTTCTTC
TRBJ1-2 TRBD1 many TRBV7-2 CASTSWDSQGYTF TGTGCCAGCACCTCCTGGGACAGTCAAGGCTACACCTTC
TRBJ1-1 NA NA TRBV27 CASSPRTNTGTEAFF TGTGCCAGCAGTCCACGGACAAACACGGGCACTGAAGCTTTCTTT
TRBJ2-7 TRBD1 NA TRBV12-3/TRBV12-4 CASSSPGQGKYEQYF TGTGCCAGCAGTTCTCCGGGACAGGGGAAATACGAGCAGTACTTC
TRBJ2-3 TRBD2 NA TRBV13 CASSLSGGFNTDTQYF TGTGCCAGCAGCCTCAGCGGGGGCTTCAACACAGATACGCAGTATTTT
TRBJ2-3 TRBD1 NA TRBV28 CASRDRGTSTDTQYF TGTGCCAGCAGGGACAGGGGCACCAGCACAGATACGCAGTATTTT
TRBJ2-2 TRBD2 once TRBV7-6 CASSQLAANTGELFF TGTGCCAGCTCACAACTAGCGGCGAACACCGGGGAGCTGTTTTTT
TRBJ2-7 NA few TRBV7-2 CASSSGGAPYEQYF TGTGCCAGCAGCTCCGGGGGAGCCCCCTACGAGCAGTACTTC
TRBJ1-1 NA many TRBV5-1 CASSPSIGRNTEAFF TGCGCCAGCAGCCCAAGTATCGGTAGGAACACTGAAGCTTTCTTT
TRBJ2-7 NA NA TRBV5-6 CASSSDRRPYEQYF TGTGCCAGCAGCTCAGACAGGCGACCCTACGAGCAGTACTTC
TRBJ2-2 NA many TRBV10-2 CATATTGGPGTGELFF TGCGCCACCGCAACAACCGGGGGGCCAGGCACCGGGGAGCTGTTTTTT
TRBJ1-2 NA many TRBV5-4 CASSLSMTDGYTF TGTGCCAGCAGCTTGTCTATGACGGATGGCTACACCTTC
TRBJ2-3 NA few TRBV6-2/TRBV6-3 CASSYSPKSQDTQYF TGTGCCAGCAGTTACTCCCCGAAGTCTCAAGATACGCAGTATTTT
TRBJ2-7 NA NA TRBV5-1 CASSLQGFPYEQYF TGCGCCAGCAGCTTGCAGGGCTTTCCCTACGAGCAGTACTTC
TRBJ2-1 TRBD2 few TRBV20-1 CSAGGTGGSSYNEQFF TGCAGTGCCGGGGGGACCGGGGGGTCCTCCTACAATGAGCAGTTCTTC
TRBJ1-2 NA few TRBV10-3 CAITPGVFPHYGYTF TGTGCCATCACCCCGGGGGTGTTTCCGCACTATGGCTACACTTTC
TRBJ2-5 NA few TRBV12-3/TRBV12-4 CASSLLVYQETQYF TGTGCCAGCAGTCTACTAGTGTACCAAGAGACCCAGTACTTC
TRBJ2-1 NA many TRBV7-9 CASTRDTGYNEQFF TGTGCCAGCACCCGGGACACAGGATACAATGAGCAGTTCTTC
TRBJ2-1 NA NA TRBV4-1 CASSRDLAESYEQFF TGCGCCAGCAGCCGAGACTTAGCGGAGAGCTATGAGCAGTTCTTC
TRBJ2-3 TRBD1 many TRBV7-9 CASSFSTGGGTDTQYF TGTGCCAGCAGCTTTTCAACAGGGGGTGGCACAGATACGCAGTATTTT
TRBJ2-3 NA NA TRBV7-8 CASSPPHPLKYTDTQYF TGTGCCAGCAGCCCGCCCCACCCGTTAAAATACACAGATACGCAGTATTTT
TRBJ1-1 TRBD1 many TRBV28 CASQTGGFAEAFF TGTGCCAGCCAAACAGGGGGTTTCGCTGAAGCTTTCTTT
TRBJ1-2 NA few TRBV29-1 CSGYGRNYGYTF TGCAGCGGATACGGACGGAACTATGGCTACACCTTC
TRBJ2-2 NA few TRBV7-6 CASARKALNTGELFF TGTGCCAGCGCCCGAAAGGCACTGAACACCGGGGAGCTGTTTTTT
TRBJ1-5 TRBD1 NA TRBV6-6 CASSYLGQGSNQPQHF TGTGCCAGCAGTTATTTGGGACAGGGGAGCAATCAGCCCCAGCATTTT
TRBJ2-5 TRBD1 NA TRBV3-1 CASSQVLTGRQETQYF TGTGCCAGCAGCCAAGTTCTGACAGGGCGGCAAGAGACCCAGTACTTC
TRBJ2-1 NA few TRBV5-4 CASSSNVGGRNEQFF TGTGCCAGCAGTTCCAACGTGGGGGGCCGGAATGAGCAGTTCTTC
TRBJ2-1 TRBD2 NA TRBV3-1 CASSHLVSGGAFYEQFF TGTGCCAGCAGCCACCTTGTTAGCGGGGGGGCTTTTTATGAGCAGTTCTTC
TRBJ1-1 NA many TRBV4-2 CASSQDAPRGSPEKAFF TGTGCCAGCAGCCAAGATGCCCCCCGGGGCAGCCCTGAGAAAGCTTTCTTT
TRBJ1-1 NA few TRBV20-1 CSARSPNTEAFF TGCAGTGCTAGATCCCCGAACACTGAAGCTTTCTTT
TRBJ1-4 TRBD1 NA TRBV5-6 CASSFRGRGNEKLFF TGTGCCAGCAGCTTTCGGGGCAGGGGGAATGAAAAACTGTTTTTT
TRBJ2-7 TRBD1 NA TRBV2 CASRALGQGNEQYF TGTGCCAGCAGGGCCCTTGGACAGGGTAACGAGCAGTACTTC
TRBJ2-2 TRBD2 many TRBV20-1 CSARDGTKNTGELFF TGCAGTGCTAGAGACGGGACTAAAAACACCGGGGAGCTGTTTTTT
TRBJ2-3 NA few TRBV12-3/TRBV12-4 CASSLVGVGPDTQYF TGTGCCAGCAGTTTAGTGGGGGTCGGGCCAGATACGCAGTATTTT
TRBJ2-1 NA few TRBV6-2/TRBV6-3 CASSYLWPRQGYGNEQFF TGTGCCAGCAGTTACTTATGGCCGAGGCAGGGTTATGGTAATGAGCAGTTCTTC
TRBJ2-7 TRBD1 many TRBV6-2/TRBV6-3 CASSYSGTGLYEQYF TGTGCCAGCAGTTACTCAGGGACAGGCCTATACGAGCAGTACTTC
TRBJ1-1 TRBD1 NA TRBV4-1 CASSHRGQGEAFF TGCGCCAGCAGCCACCGCGGACAGGGGGAGGCTTTCTTT
TRBJ1-6 NA few TRBV20-1 CSARDAGSSPYNSPLHF TGCAGTGCTAGAGATGCAGGATCCTCACCCTATAATTCACCCCTCCACTTT
TRBJ1-5 NA many TRBV6-2/TRBV6-3 CASTGGNQPQHF TGTGCCAGCACAGGGGGCAATCAGCCCCAGCATTTT
TRBJ1-1 NA many TRBV28 CASVGTVVSTEAFF TGTGCCAGCGTGGGGACGGTTGTCAGCACTGAAGCTTTCTTT
TRBJ1-1 NA many TRBV20-1 CSAKGAGQGTEAFF TGCAGTGCTAAAGGGGCAGGTCAGGGAACTGAAGCTTTCTTT